This entry lists 27 T cell receptor beta chains sequenced from one sample in a study of T cell responses to AZD1222 COVID-19 vaccine. Here immunoSEQ multiplex PCR was the method, and the copy in TCRdb shows in-frame clones only, minus some. Of around 150,000 clones listed, around 92% are singletons. This material consisted of peripheral blood, taken 28 days after the second AZD1222 dose. The source is an adult who received the AZD1222 COVID-19 vaccine.

The chain recombines TRBV27 with TRBJ1-6; D is ambiguous. Trimming left V 5 bases short and J 2 bases short, with 1 base between. The CDR3 consists of 12 residues. The germline V gene encodes CDR1 MNHEY and CDR2 SMNVEV (reference sequence). The chain's CDR3 is CASSTYNSPLHF. CDR3 nucleotides: TGTGCCAGCAGTACCTATAATTCACCCCTCCACTTT.

The chain joins TRBV10-3 to TRBJ2-3; no definite D call. V lost 0 bases and J lost 5, with 9 bases in between. The CDR3 totals 14 residues. The germline V gene encodes CDR1 ENHRY and CDR2 SYGVKD. CDR3 DNA sequence: TGTGCCATCAGTGAGTCGGGTGGGGAAGATACGCAGTATTTT. Translating it yields CAISESGGEDTQYF.

This chain connects TRBV12-5 to TRBJ1-6; 7 bases match TRBD1. With V trimmed by 0 bases and J by 8 bases, 7 bases remained unmatched. The CDR3 loop spans 16 amino acids. Germline values: CDR1 LGHNT, CDR2 FRNRAP. CDR3 protein: CASGLVQGLRDSPLHF. The CDR3 coding sequence is TGTGCTAGTGGTTTGGTACAGGGGTTAAGGGATTCACCCCTCCACTTT.

The chain joins TRBV18 to TRBJ1-1; D gene ambiguous. Per the germline V gene, CDR1 is KGHSH and CDR2 is LQKENI. V was shortened by 4 bases and J by 10 bases, with 16 bases between the two germline ends. This CDR3 has 13 amino acids. CDR3 nucleotides: TGTGCCAGCTCACTAACCGACGTGCTCCCAGCTTTCTTT. Its translation is CASSLTDVLPAFF.

This chain connects TRBV5-8 to TRBJ2-2; 12 bases map to TRBD1. Germline lookup yields CDR1 SGHTS and CDR2 YDEGEE. The CDR3 runs to 16 residues. Trimming removed 4 bases from V and 6 bases from J; junction bases left unmatched: 7. This CDR3 reads CASSDRDRGPAGELFF. CDR3 DNA sequence: TGTGCCAGCAGCGACCGGGACAGGGGGCCCGCCGGGGAGCTGTTTTTT.

As concerns this clone: One junction end disagrees with the germline gene, perhaps due to a read error. This rearrangement joins TRBV18 to TRBJ1-1; 9 positions agree with TRBD1. The CDR3 has 17 residues. CDR1 is KGHSH and CDR2 is LQKENI in the germline V gene. This chain's CDR3 is CASSRTGVNITNAEAFF. In DNA form, the CDR3 reads TGTGCCAGCTCGCGGACAGGGGTTAACATCACGAACGCTGAAGCTTTCTTT.

The J gene is TRBJ1-2, the V gene TRBV7-9; weak D call: TRBD1 (6 bases). This CDR3 is built from 18 residues. V was cut by 5 bases and J by 6 bases, with 28 bases left in between. Germline CDR1 is SEHNR and CDR2 is FQNEAQ (reference sequence). The CDR3 here is CASSPGDKAGPLRNGYTF. DNA for the CDR3: TGTGCCAGCAGCCCGGGGGACAAGGCAGGACCTCTGAGAAATGGCTACACCTTC.

V is TRBV6-5 and J is TRBJ1-2; a weak D match, TRBD1 (5 bases). V was trimmed by 2 bases and J by 8 bases, leaving 12 bases between them. The germline V gene has CDR1 MNHEY and CDR2 SVGAGI. This CDR3 contains 13 residues. The CDR3 nucleotides read TGTGCCAGCAGTTACGGGACCCCCGAAGGCTACACCTTC. It translates to CASSYGTPEGYTF.

This clone was seen ten or more times. V gene TRBV7-3 combines with J gene TRBJ2-3, with D tentatively TRBD2 (5 bases). Trimming cost V 1 base and J 5 bases, with 10 bases left between them. Per germline, CDR1 SGHTA and CDR2 FQGTGA. This CDR3 has 14 amino acids. Written as DNA, the CDR3 is TGTGCCAGCAGCTTAAAAGCCGGGGTAGATACGCAGTATTTT. Translation gives CASSLKAGVDTQYF.

J is TRBJ2-7 and V is TRBV12-3 or TRBV12-4, with a tentative D call TRBD1 (5 bases). Trimming took 2 bases from V and 2 from J, leaving 7 bases between them. CDR3 length equals 13 residues. CDR3 DNA: TGTGCCAGCAGTTTATACAGGACCTACGAGCAGTACTTC. Protein product: CASSLYRTYEQYF.

J is TRBJ1-2 and V is TRBV14, with D possibly being TRBD1 (5 bases). This CDR3 spans 16 amino acids. The V end lost 4 bases, the J end lost 1 base, and 16 bases lay between the germline ends. Germline assignment: CDR1 SGHDN and CDR2 FVKESK. The CDR3 sequence: CASSLLPGPNNYGYTF. The DNA for the CDR3 is TGTGCCAGCAGCCTACTCCCGGGGCCTAATAACTATGGCTACACCTTC.

The chain carries TRBV30 and TRBJ2-5; D is perhaps TRBD1 or TRBD2 (5 bases each). CDR3 length equals 12 residues. V gave up 3 bases and J gave up 7 bases, with 12 bases separating them. CDR1 is GTSNPN, CDR2 SVGIG, per germline (reference sequence). The CDR3 bases are TGTGCCTGGAGAGGGGATGGGGGGACCCAGTACTTC. Translating it yields CAWRGDGGTQYF.

The CDR3 loop reads CASSLPGGTEAFF. CDR3 in DNA: TGTGCCAGCAGTCTCCCAGGGGGGACTGAAGCTTTCTTT. The chain recombines TRBV11-2 with TRBJ1-1, with 7 bases identical to TRBD1. The V gene end was trimmed by 6 bases and the J gene end by 5 bases; junction bases not matched to a gene: 6. The CDR3 has 13 residues. The germline V gene encodes CDR1 SGHAT and CDR2 FQNNGV.

The chain joins TRBV12-3 or TRBV12-4 to TRBJ2-7; D is tentatively TRBD1 or TRBD2 (5 bases each). V lost 3 bases and J lost 2, with 8 bases in between. The CDR3 is 13 residues long. CDR3 residues: CASSFGAPYEQYF. The CDR3 DNA follows: TGTGCCAGCAGTTTCGGGGCCCCCTACGAGCAGTACTTC.

V gene TRBV11-2 combines with J gene TRBJ1-1; TRBD1 is a possible D gene (6 bases). Germline assignment: CDR1 SGHAT and CDR2 FQNNGV. The V end lost 8 bases, the J end lost 0 bases, and 10 bases lay between the germline ends. The CDR3 loop spans 13 amino acids. The CDR3 protein is CASWGGMNTEAFF. Written as DNA, the CDR3 is TGTGCCAGCTGGGGGGGCATGAACACTGAAGCTTTCTTT.

This chain uses TRBV6-5 with TRBJ1-2, with 7 bases fitting TRBD1. Germline loops: CDR1 MNHEY, CDR2 SVGAGI. V lost 6 bases and J lost 0; bases outside the gene matches: 7. The length of the CDR3 is 15 residues. Here the CDR3 reads CASSPDRATNYGYTF. DNA of the CDR3: TGTGCCAGCAGCCCAGACAGGGCCACTAACTATGGCTACACCTTC.

The gene calls are TRBV7-8 and TRBJ2-7; perhaps TRBD2 as D (6 bases). The germline V and J ends were trimmed by 5 bases and 0 bases, with 11 bases remaining between them. Germline loops: CDR1 SGHVS, CDR2 FQNEAQ. The CDR3 totals 14 residues. The CDR3 DNA reads as TGTGCCAGCAGCCCCTGGAGGGTCTCCTACGAGCAGTACTTC. Translating gives CASSPWRVSYEQYF.

The sample holds a few counts of this clone. This rearrangement joins TRBV10-2 to TRBJ1-1; D gene uncertain. V lost 10 bases and J 4 bases, leaving 25 bases between the germline ends. The CDR3 has 16 amino acids. Per the germline V gene, CDR1 is WSHSY and CDR2 is SAAADI. The CDR3 region is CATRAGINSLGTEAFF. CDR3 bases: TGCGCCACCCGAGCGGGGATCAATTCTCTTGGCACTGAAGCTTTCTTT.

The V and J genes are TRBV7-9 and TRBJ2-2, with D tentatively TRBD2 (5 bases). The V and J ends lost 2 bases and 7 bases respectively, with 14 bases between them. Germline CDR1 is SEHNR and CDR2 is FQNEAQ (reference sequence). This CDR3 spans 15 amino acids. The CDR3 spells CASSLRGLSGGELFF. The CDR3 DNA is TGTGCCAGCAGCTTACGCGGGTTGAGCGGCGGGGAGCTGTTTTTT.

The chain combines TRBV10-3 with TRBJ1-2; D unclear. This CDR3 is 17 amino acids long. CDR1 and CDR2 (germline): ENHRY, SYGVKD. The V end was cut by 6 bases, the J end by 4 bases, with 24 bases between. CDR3 loop: CAISDHRILPVGYGYTF. The CDR3 bases are TGTGCCATCAGCGACCACCGGATACTTCCCGTGGGCTATGGCTACACCTTC.

V is TRBV6-5 and J is TRBJ1-5; 7 bases map to TRBD1. The CDR3 runs to 14 residues. The V gene end was trimmed by 6 bases and the J gene end by 3 bases; junction bases not matched to a gene: 5. Germline assignment: CDR1 MNHEY and CDR2 SVGAGI. The DNA of the CDR3 is TGTGCCAGCAGGATGACAGGGAACAATCAGCCCCAGCATTTT. Protein: CASRMTGNNQPQHF.

This rearrangement joins TRBV5-4 to TRBJ2-3; TRBD2 agrees at 9 bases. This CDR3 is 14 amino acids long. Germline trimming cut 4 bases from V and 2 bases from J; bases unmatched to any gene: 2. From germline, CDR1 is SGHNT and CDR2 YYREEE (reference sequence). This CDR3 is CASSRGGATDTQYF. The DNA for the CDR3 is TGTGCCAGCAGCCGCGGGGGGGCCACAGATACGCAGTATTTT.

The chain has TRBV15 and TRBJ1-2; D is unresolved. Trimming took 1 base from V and 4 from J, leaving 13 bases between them. Germline V gene lookup returns CDR1 LNHNV and CDR2 YYDKDF (reference sequence). This CDR3 region has 15 residues. The CDR3 loop is CATSRVGGPPYGYTF. In DNA, the CDR3 is TGTGCCACCAGCAGAGTCGGAGGGCCCCCCTATGGCTACACCTTC.

The CDR3 protein is CASTLHTRDTQYF. The CDR3, as DNA: TGTGCCAGCACCCTACATACCAGAGATACGCAGTATTTT. The chain recombines TRBV12-3 or TRBV12-4 with TRBJ2-3; D remains ambiguous. This CDR3 is 13 amino acids long. Trimming removed 7 bases at V and 5 bases at J, with 13 bases between.

This chain links TRBV27 with TRBJ2-5, with D maybe TRBD2 (6 bases). This CDR3 comprises 16 residues. V lost 2 bases to trimming and J lost 1 base, with 14 bases between them. Germline CDR1 reads MNHEY; CDR2 reads SMNVEV (reference sequence). CDR3 nucleotide sequence: TGTGCCAGCAGTTTAGACGGTGGAGGGACCCAAGAGACCCAGTACTTC. It codes for CASSLDGGGTQETQYF.

The chain combines TRBV30 with TRBJ1-2; tentatively, D is TRBD1 (5 bases). Germline V gene sequence: CDR1 GTSNPN, CDR2 SVGIG (reference sequence). This CDR3 has 15 residues. Trimming took 1 base from V and 4 from J, leaving 16 bases between them. The CDR3 nucleotides read TGTGCCTGGAGTGGAGGGACCGCACTCCGCTATGGCTACACCTTC. It yields the protein CAWSGGTALRYGYTF.

The V gene is TRBV4-1, the J gene TRBJ2-1, with D possibly TRBD2 on 7 matching bases. V was cut by 1 base and J by 15 bases, with 25 bases left in between. Germline V CDR1 and CDR2: MGHRA, YSYEKL. This CDR3 is 16 amino acids long. CDR3 bases: TGCGCCAGCAGCCAAGCTTTTAATATGGGGGGGGGCATGCTGTTCTTC. Translated, it gives CASSQAFNMGGGMLFF.